The 19 T cell receptor beta chains in this list originate from one sample, sequenced in a study of molecular identifiers for immune sequencing clone quantification. Each CDR3 protein is one row after TCRdb ran MiXCR on the PCR reads. The table records roughly 86,000 distinct CDR3 sequences, 19% of them present only once. The sequenced sample was naive CD8+ T cells from blood, with Jurkat cell RNA spiked in. As for subset: FACS-sorted CD8+CD4-CCR7+CD45RA+ naive T cells. The receptors here all came from a human donor in good health. Some libraries in this study had Jurkat cell RNA spiked in.

In its sample, this clonotype was seen many times. The chain couples TRBV6-1 to TRBJ1-4; 10 bases line up with TRBD1. CDR3 length: 15 amino acids. The V gene's germline CDR1 is MNHNS and CDR2 SASEGT. V lost 8 bases to trimming and J lost 6 bases; unmatched junction nucleotides: 9. The chain's CDR3 is CASHPGTGDDEKLFF. DNA of the CDR3: TGTGCCAGCCATCCCGGGACAGGGGACGATGAAAAACTGTTTTTT.

This clonotype was detected once. A read error may be the cause here, since a much bigger clone is one base away. The chain is built from TRBV19 and TRBJ2-2, with D perhaps matching TRBD1 or TRBD2 (5 bases each). The V and J ends lost 6 bases and 8 bases respectively, with 19 bases between them. This CDR3 comprises 15 residues. From germline, CDR1 is LNHDA and CDR2 SQIVND (reference sequence). In nucleotides, the CDR3 is TGTGCCAGTAGCCGAGGGGCGCGGTCCTCTGGGGAGCTGTTTTTT. Its translation is CASSRGARSSGELFF.

This clonotype has at least ten counts. This sequence joins TRBV6-1 and TRBJ1-5; 7 bases are a match to TRBD1. V was clipped by 2 bases and J by 3 bases; unmatched bases: 13. The CDR3 spans 18 residues. Germline CDR1 is MNHNS and CDR2 is SASEGT. The CDR3 coding sequence is TGTGCCAGCAGTGAAAATGCCGTATTGGGACAGATCAATCAGCCCCAGCATTTT. Its protein product is CASSENAVLGQINQPQHF.

This clonotype was found many times. The rearrangement links TRBV3-1 to TRBJ1-1, with TRBD1 matching over 7 bases. V shed 4 bases, J shed 1 base, and the junction held 6 bases outside the gene matches. This CDR3 has 15 amino acids. CDR1 and CDR2 from the germline V gene are LGHDT and YNNKEL (reference sequence). In nucleotides, the CDR3 is TGTGCCAGCAGCCCGTCGGGACAGCAGAACACTGAAGCTTTCTTT. Encoded protein: CASSPSGQQNTEAFF.

This clonotype was counted ten times or more. The rearrangement uses TRBV28 and TRBJ2-7; maybe TRBD2 (5 bases). Germline V gene data show CDR1 as MDHEN and CDR2 as SYDVKM. The CDR3 consists of 12 residues. V lost 10 bases, J lost 2 bases, and 12 bases lay in between. The CDR3 is CATTGMTYEQYF. The CDR3 bases are TGTGCCACCACGGGGATGACCTACGAGCAGTACTTC. Full variable domain (outside the CDR3, taken from reference TRBV28 and TRBJ2-7): DVKVTQSSRYLVKRTGEKVFLECVQDMDHENMFWYRQDPGLGLRLIYFSYDVKMKEKGDIPEGYSVSREKKERFSLILESASTNQTSMYLCATTGMTYEQYFGPGTRLTVT.

With respect to this clonotype: A much larger clone lies a single base off, so this may be a read error. The chain carries TRBV28 and TRBJ2-5; D gene unclear. Germline lookup yields CDR1 MDHEN and CDR2 SYDVKM. The CDR3 extends over 11 amino acids. The CDR3 nucleotides read TGTGCCAACAGTTTTTTGTTGACCCAGTACTTC. Residues: CANSFLLTQYF.

This clonotype was detected many times. The V gene is TRBV7-2, the J gene TRBJ2-3, with no clear D. Trimming removed 5 bases at V and 6 bases at J, with 15 bases between. The CDR3 sequence is 14 residues long. Germline V CDR1 and CDR2: SGHTA, FQGNSA. CDR3 sequence reads: CASSALLVLDTQYF. Written as DNA, the CDR3 is TGTGCCAGCAGCGCCCTACTGGTTCTTGATACGCAGTATTTT.

This clonotype showed up many times. No conserved phenylalanine or tryptophan is present at the end of the CDR3, so a read error is the likely explanation. Because the CDR3's place on the DNA is in doubt, the DNA is left out and the CDR3 is given as listed by TCRdb. The gene calls are TRBV5-1 and TRBJ1-1. CDR1 is SGHRS and CDR2 is YFSETQ in the germline V gene. The CDR3 length is 8 residues, termini included. The CDR3 spells CASSTYRG.

Concerning this clonotype: Being one base from a much bigger clone, this may be a read error. V usage is TRBV11-1 and J usage is TRBJ2-1, with a possible D match to TRBD1 (6 bases). Looked up from germline, CDR1 is SGHAT and CDR2 is FQDESV (reference sequence). There are 12 residues in the CDR3. CDR3 residues: CASSLGQEERFF. As DNA, the CDR3 is TGTGCCAGCAGCTTAGGACAGGAGGAGCGGTTCTTC.

This clonotype was seen at least ten times. This rearrangement joins TRBV7-8 to TRBJ1-1, with 7 bases that match TRBD1. Trimming took 5 bases from V and 0 from J; bases not matched to a gene: 6. Per germline, CDR1 SGHVS and CDR2 FQNEAQ. This CDR3 has 15 residues. CDR3 sequence (DNA): TGTGCCAGCAGCCCCCGGACAGGTCTGAACACTGAAGCTTTCTTT. The encoded protein is CASSPRTGLNTEAFF.

This clonotype was seen at least ten times. The V call is TRBV29-1, the J call TRBJ2-3, with D perhaps TRBD2 (7 bases). V gave up 1 base and J gave up 4 bases, with 15 bases separating them. The germline gives CDR1 SQVTM, CDR2 ANQGSEA. The CDR3 consists of 15 residues. CDR3 loop: CSVEAGGRGADTQYF. CDR3 nucleotides: TGCAGCGTTGAAGCGGGGGGCCGGGGGGCAGATACGCAGTATTTT.

Note on this clonotype: Possible read error: a much larger clone is one base away. This chain connects TRBV28 to TRBJ2-3; D is possibly TRBD2 (5 bases). The CDR3 sequence is 17 residues long. Germline loops: CDR1 MDHEN, CDR2 SYDVKM. CDR3 coding DNA: TGTACCAGCAGTTTATCGGGAATTGGGTTTAGTACAGATACGCAGTATTTT. Its translation is CTSSLSGIGFSTDTQYF.

In its sample, this clonotype was seen many times. CDR3 residues: CASSKAPGGLLNTGELFF. DNA of the CDR3: TGTGCCAGCAGCAAAGCCCCAGGGGGGTTACTGAACACCGGGGAGCTGTTTTTT. The rearrangement links TRBV7-9 to TRBJ2-2; D perhaps matches TRBD1 (7 bases). The CDR3 spans 18 residues. V was shortened by 5 bases and J by 1 base, with 20 bases between the two germline ends. Germline CDR1 reads SEHNR; CDR2 reads FQNEAQ (reference sequence). Combining the CDR3 with reference TRBV7-9 and TRBJ2-2 gives the whole variable domain DTGVSQNPRHKITKRGQNVTFRCDPISEHNRLYWYRQTLGQGPEFLTYFQNEAQLEKSRLLSDRFSAERPKGSFSTLEIQRTEQGDSAMYLCASSKAPGGLLNTGELFFGEGSRLTVL.

Notes on this clonotype: One end of the junction varies from germline; a read error may be responsible. This chain links TRBV7-6 with TRBJ2-2, with TRBD2 identical over 7 bases. The CDR3 consists of 14 residues. Germline CDR1 and CDR2: SGHVS and FNYEAQ. The CDR3 sequence: CASSLAGEAGELFF. The DNA for the CDR3 is TGTGCCAGCAGCTTGGCGGGAGAGGCCGGAGAGCTGTTTTTT.

A note on this clonotype: This may come from a read error, since a much larger clone is one base off. The chain has TRBV2 and TRBJ1-1; D gene ambiguous. CDR3 length: 12 residues. Germline CDR1 and CDR2: SNHLY and FYNNEI. CDR3 DNA sequence: TGTGCCATTTACCCCGTGCGCGCTGATGCTTTCTTT. Translation: CAIYPVRADAFF.

The J gene is TRBJ2-1, the V gene TRBV7-2, with D perhaps TRBD1 or TRBD2 (5 bases each). Germline V lookup: CDR1 SGHTA, CDR2 FQGNSA. V lost 5 bases and J 9 bases, leaving 20 bases between the germline ends. CDR3 length: 15 residues. CDR3 protein: CASSPGPFFPPEQFF. As DNA, the CDR3 is TGTGCCAGCAGCCCGGGACCGTTCTTTCCCCCTGAGCAGTTCTTC. Using reference TRBV7-2 and TRBJ2-1 for the parts outside the CDR3, the full variable domain is GAGVSQSPSNKVTEKGKDVELRCDPISGHTALYWYRQSLGQGLEFLIYFQGNSAPDKSGLPSDRFSAERTGGSVSTLTIQRTQQEDSAVYLCASSPGPFFPPEQFFGPGTRLTVL.

This clonotype has at least ten counts. The rearrangement links TRBV4-1 to TRBJ2-5; the match to TRBD1 covers 8 bases. The V and J ends lost 3 bases and 1 base, in that order; junction bases with no gene match: 4. The CDR3 covers 15 residues. CDR1 is MGHRA, CDR2 YSYEKL, per germline. The CDR3 sequence: CASSHAQGGQETQYF. CDR3 bases: TGCGCCAGCAGCCACGCACAGGGGGGCCAAGAGACCCAGTACTTC.

Remarks on this clonotype: A much larger clone differs by one base, so this may be a read error. The rearrangement joins TRBV28 to TRBJ2-1, with 8 bases lining up with TRBD2. This CDR3 is 14 amino acids long. Germline V gene sequence: CDR1 MDHEN, CDR2 SYDVKM. The CDR3 DNA follows: TGTGCCAGCAGTCGGACTAGCTTCTACAATGGGCAGTTCTTC. Amino acid sequence: CASSRTSFYNGQFF.

This clonotype was observed many times. This chain joins TRBV12-3 or TRBV12-4 and TRBJ2-1, with 10 nucleotides matching TRBD1. V shed 2 bases and J 5 bases; nucleotides not matched to a gene: 3. This CDR3 region has 15 residues. CDR3: CASSLWDRGDNEQFF. The DNA of the CDR3 is TGTGCCAGCAGTTTATGGGACAGGGGAGACAATGAGCAGTTCTTC.